Shown below are 21 T cell receptor beta chains from a single sample sequenced in a study of cytomegalovirus exposure and HLA in healthy donors (dated by TCRdb to the late 2010s). The library was prepared using the immunoSEQ multiplex PCR assay. For the multiplex PCR, a mixture combining 60 forward primers for TCR Vbeta segments and 13 reverse primers for TCR Jbeta segments was used. In TCRdb, the immuneACCESS table is reduced to in-frame sequences with V and J assigned. These tables do not hold every clone; where another copy was compared, an unresolved V gene accounts for under half, and the others remain unexplained. Across this sample there are 180,000 or so clones, with roughly 77% seen only once. The ten largest clones represent about 8% of the sample. Sequencing used PBMCs. These receptor sequences come from a woman aged 40 to 50 in good health and CMV-seropositive.

V usage is TRBV27 and J usage is TRBJ2-3; the match to TRBD2 covers 7 bases. Germline values: CDR1 MNHEY, CDR2 SMNVEV (reference sequence). The CDR3 is 16 amino acids. The trim removed 5 bases at V and 5 bases at J, leaving 13 bases unmatched. CDR3 loop: CASSPYSAGVQDTQYF. CDR3 sequence (DNA): TGTGCCAGCAGTCCATACAGCGCGGGAGTCCAAGATACGCAGTATTTT.

Worth noting for this clone: The junction departs from germline at one end; a sequencing error may be responsible. The chain links TRBV7-7 to TRBJ2-3, with 11 bases aligning to TRBD2. The germline CDR1 and CDR2 sequences are SSHAT and FNYEAQ (reference sequence). The CDR3 totals 15 residues. This CDR3 reads CASSAGTSGGDTQYF. The CDR3 coding sequence is TGTGCTAGCAGCGCCGGGACTAGCGGAGGAGATACGCAGTATTTT.

The chain recombines TRBV7-9 with TRBJ1-1, with 8 bases lining up with TRBD1. In germline, CDR1 is SEHNR, CDR2 FQNEAQ (reference sequence). The CDR3 runs 15 residues. The junction had 10 bases not matched to a gene; V was cut back by 6 bases and J by 4 bases. The CDR3 nucleotides are TGTGCCAGCAGTTCGGCAGGGGGCTTGAGCACTGAAGCTTTCTTT. Encoded protein: CASSSAGGLSTEAFF.

J is TRBJ2-7 and V is TRBV28, with D perhaps TRBD1 (6 bases). CDR1 and CDR2 (germline): MDHEN, SYDVKM. This CDR3 has 17 residues. Between the trimmed V and J ends, which lost 6 bases and 1 base, there was a span of 22 bases. CDR3 in DNA: TGTGCCAGCAGCTCAAATACCCTCGGACAGATTTCCTACGAGCAGTACTTC. Its protein product is CASSSNTLGQISYEQYF.

The chain couples TRBV19 to TRBJ2-7, with TRBD1 as a possible D gene (6 bases). V was pared by 5 bases and J by 6 bases, with 11 bases between. The germline V gene has CDR1 LNHDA and CDR2 SQIVND (reference sequence). The CDR3 consists of 12 residues. CDR3 coding DNA: TGTGCCAGTAGTGAAAGGGGGTTCGAGCAGTACTTC. Amino acids: CASSERGFEQYF.

This clone was seen only once. V usage is TRBV28 and J usage is TRBJ2-7; TRBD2 might be the D (5 bases). V shed 8 bases and J shed 7 bases, with 27 bases lying between them. Germline V lookup: CDR1 MDHEN, CDR2 SYDVKM. The CDR3 consists of 16 residues. The CDR3 reads CASCVRPGIEVREQYF. The CDR3 DNA sequence: TGTGCCAGCTGTGTGCGCCCCGGGATTGAGGTCCGGGAGCAGTACTTC.

The CDR3, as DNA: TGTGCCAGCAGTATCACCTCAGGGGTGCAGTTAGACATTCAGTACTTC. Translated: CASSITSGVQLDIQYF. The chain recombines TRBV28 with TRBJ2-4, with a tentative D call TRBD1 (6 bases). This CDR3 region has 16 residues. V lost 5 bases and J lost 8, with 22 bases in between. The germline gives CDR1 MDHEN, CDR2 SYDVKM.

The rearrangement uses TRBV6-7 and TRBJ1-1, with D possibly being TRBD1 (6 bases). TRBV6-7 is annotated as an ORF whose role is uncertain. V was clipped by 9 bases and J by 8 bases, with 13 bases between them. The CDR3 is 11 residues long. CDR3 nucleotide sequence: TGTGCCAGACAACAAACAGGGGAAGCTTTCTTT. This translates into CARQQTGEAFF.

This clone was recorded a few times. The chain combines TRBV6-1 with TRBJ2-7; 14 positions agree with TRBD2. With V trimmed by 6 bases and J by 7 bases, 8 bases remained unmatched. The CDR3 has 15 residues. The germline CDR1 and CDR2 sequences are MNHNS and SASEGT. The CDR3 DNA reads as TGTGCCAGCAGCCTTGAGGGACTAGCGGGAGTGGAGCAGTACTTC. Encoded protein: CASSLEGLAGVEQYF.

For the CDR3, the DNA is TGTGCCAGCTGTGTGGAGGGCTACGAGCAGTACTTC. Protein sequence: CASCVEGYEQYF. V gene TRBV6-6 combines with J gene TRBJ2-7, with D possibly TRBD2 on 6 matching bases. This CDR3 spans 12 amino acids. Germline loops: CDR1 MNHNY, CDR2 SVGAGI (reference sequence). V gave up 8 bases and J gave up 3 bases, with 11 bases separating them.

This clone was counted only a few times. This chain joins TRBV5-1 and TRBJ2-7, with 12 nucleotides matching TRBD2. This CDR3 has 15 amino acids. V lost 3 bases and J lost 0; bases outside the gene matches: 1. CDR1 and CDR2 from the germline V gene are SGHRS and YFSETQ. As DNA, the CDR3 is TGCGCCAGCAGCTCGACTAGCGGGAGCTCCTACGAGCAGTACTTC. Translated: CASSSTSGSSYEQYF.

CDR3 nucleotides: TGTGCCAGCAGGACAGGGGTTCTGAATCAGCCCCAGCATTTT. As protein: CASRTGVLNQPQHF. The V call is TRBV28, the J call TRBJ1-5, with 8 positions matching TRBD1. The CDR3 is made up of 14 amino acids. Unmatched junction bases numbered 5, after V lost 6 bases and J lost 4 bases. Germline CDR1 is MDHEN and CDR2 is SYDVKM.

The chain uses TRBV6-6 and TRBJ1-1, with D perhaps matching TRBD1 (6 bases). The V gene's germline CDR1 is MNHNY and CDR2 SVGAGI (reference sequence). Deletions cut 0 bases from V and 3 bases from J, with 11 bases between. The CDR3 covers 15 residues. CDR3 in DNA: TGTGCCAGCAGTTACTCGGAGACAGGTGACACTGAAGCTTTCTTT. Amino acids: CASSYSETGDTEAFF.

The chain recombines TRBV7-3 with TRBJ2-1; 7 nucleotides align to TRBD1. J lost 2 bases, V lost 1 base, and 5 bases had no gene match. Germline V lookup: CDR1 SGHTA, CDR2 FQGTGA. The CDR3 consists of 16 residues. The CDR3 sequence: CASSLIGTATYNEQFF. CDR3 in DNA: TGTGCCAGCAGCTTAATTGGGACAGCGACCTACAATGAGCAGTTCTTC.

The DNA of the CDR3 is TGTGCCAGCGTTACCATGACAGACAAAGCTTTCTTT. Translating gives CASVTMTDKAFF. The rearrangement links TRBV28 to TRBJ1-1, with D possibly matching TRBD1 (5 bases). The CDR3 is 12 amino acids. Germline V gene sequence: CDR1 MDHEN, CDR2 SYDVKM. Between the trimmed V and J ends, which lost 8 bases and 9 bases, there was a span of 16 bases. The variable domain in full, completed from reference TRBV28 and TRBJ1-1, reads DVKVTQSSRYLVKRTGEKVFLECVQDMDHENMFWYRQDPGLGLRLIYFSYDVKMKEKGDIPEGYSVSREKKERFSLILESASTNQTSMYLCASVTMTDKAFFGQGTRLTVV.

The rearrangement uses TRBV5-1 and TRBJ2-3; the D gene is possibly TRBD1 (6 bases). The CDR3 totals 14 residues. Trimming took 5 bases from V and 2 from J, leaving 12 bases between them. Germline V lookup: CDR1 SGHRS, CDR2 YFSETQ. CDR3 protein: CASRQGPLTDTQYF. CDR3 sequence (DNA): TGCGCCAGCAGGCAGGGGCCTCTCACAGATACGCAGTATTTT.

The chain uses TRBV7-8 and TRBJ1-5; possible D gene TRBD1, 5 bases. Per germline, CDR1 SGHVS and CDR2 FQNEAQ. The CDR3 runs to 13 residues. V gave up 5 bases and J gave up 6 bases, with 11 bases separating them. The DNA for the CDR3 is TGTGCCAGCAGCGACCAGGGTTTTCAGCCCCAGCATTTT. Translation: CASSDQGFQPQHF.

The chain carries TRBV7-3 and TRBJ2-3, with 8 bases fitting TRBD2. This CDR3 is built from 14 residues. The junction had 6 bases not matched to a gene; V was cut back by 5 bases and J by 5 bases. The germline gives CDR1 SGHTA, CDR2 FQGTGA. CDR3 DNA sequence: TGTGCCAGCAGCCCTGCCGGGGGGGGAGATACGCAGTATTTT. It yields the protein CASSPAGGGDTQYF.

The genes are TRBV5-1 and TRBJ2-7, with D possibly TRBD2 on 5 matching bases. The ends were cut back, 1 base at V and 6 bases at J, with 11 bases in the middle. CDR3 size: 13 residues. Germline V CDR1 and CDR2: SGHRS, YFSETQ. The CDR3 region is CASSLTTRTEQYF. The CDR3 bases are TGCGCCAGCAGCTTGACCACTAGGACCGAGCAGTACTTC.

The genes are TRBV18 and TRBJ1-2; a possible D gene is TRBD1 (5 bases). Trimming took 0 bases from V and 0 from J, leaving 11 bases between them. The CDR3 runs 16 residues. Germline V gene data show CDR1 as KGHSH and CDR2 as LQKENI. Here the CDR3 reads CASSPPIPGTNYGYTF. The CDR3 DNA is TGTGCCAGCTCACCACCGATCCCAGGGACTAACTATGGCTACACCTTC.

A single count supports this clone. The rearrangement joins TRBV11-2 to TRBJ2-3, with 7 nucleotides matching TRBD2. The length of the CDR3 is 17 residues. In germline, CDR1 is SGHAT, CDR2 FQNNGV. V was pared by 3 bases and J by 2 bases, with 11 bases of the junction left unmatched. The CDR3 DNA is TGTGCCAGCAGCTTTCGAGGGACTACCTTCCCCACAGATACGCAGTATTTT. Translating gives CASSFRGTTFPTDTQYF.